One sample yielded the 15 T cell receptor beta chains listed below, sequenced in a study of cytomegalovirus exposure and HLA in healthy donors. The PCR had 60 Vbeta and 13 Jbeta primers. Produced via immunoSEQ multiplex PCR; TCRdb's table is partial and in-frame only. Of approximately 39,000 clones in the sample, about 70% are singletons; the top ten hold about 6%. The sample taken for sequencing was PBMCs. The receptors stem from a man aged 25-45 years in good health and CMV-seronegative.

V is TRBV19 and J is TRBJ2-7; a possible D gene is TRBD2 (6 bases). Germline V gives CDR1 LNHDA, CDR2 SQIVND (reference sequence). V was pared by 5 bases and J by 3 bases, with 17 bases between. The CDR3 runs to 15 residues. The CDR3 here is CASSPGTLGGYEQYF. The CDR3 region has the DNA TGTGCCAGTAGTCCTGGGACGCTGGGAGGCTACGAGCAGTACTTC.

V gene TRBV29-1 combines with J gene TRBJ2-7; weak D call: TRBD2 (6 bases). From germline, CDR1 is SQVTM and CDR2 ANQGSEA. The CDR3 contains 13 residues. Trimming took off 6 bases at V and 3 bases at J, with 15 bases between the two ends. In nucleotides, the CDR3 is TGCAGCGTCGGAGCGGGCCTAAACTACGAGCAGTACTTC. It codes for CSVGAGLNYEQYF.

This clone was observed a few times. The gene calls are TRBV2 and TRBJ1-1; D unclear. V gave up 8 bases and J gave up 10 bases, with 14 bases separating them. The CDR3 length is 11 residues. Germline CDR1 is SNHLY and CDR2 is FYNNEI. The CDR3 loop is CASGEMERAFF. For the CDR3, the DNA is TGTGCCAGCGGGGAGATGGAGAGAGCTTTCTTT.

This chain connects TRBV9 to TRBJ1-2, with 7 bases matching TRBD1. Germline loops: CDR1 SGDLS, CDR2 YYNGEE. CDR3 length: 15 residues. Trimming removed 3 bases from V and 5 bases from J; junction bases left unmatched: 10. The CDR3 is CASSGDRALGYGYTF. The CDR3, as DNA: TGTGCCAGCAGCGGCGACAGGGCCCTTGGGTATGGCTACACCTTC.

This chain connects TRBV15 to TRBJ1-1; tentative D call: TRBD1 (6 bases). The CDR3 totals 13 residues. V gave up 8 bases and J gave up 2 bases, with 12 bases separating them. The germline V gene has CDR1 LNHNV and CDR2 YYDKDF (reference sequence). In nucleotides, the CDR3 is TGTGCCACCGCCCAGGGGATAAACACTGAAGCTTTCTTT. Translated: CATAQGINTEAFF.

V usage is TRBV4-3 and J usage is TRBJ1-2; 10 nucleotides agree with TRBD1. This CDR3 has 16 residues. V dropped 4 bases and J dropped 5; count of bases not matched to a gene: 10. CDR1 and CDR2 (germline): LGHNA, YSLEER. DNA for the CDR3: TGCGCCAGCAGCCCAAGCCGGACAGGGGGATATTATGGCTACACCTTC. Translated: CASSPSRTGGYYGYTF.

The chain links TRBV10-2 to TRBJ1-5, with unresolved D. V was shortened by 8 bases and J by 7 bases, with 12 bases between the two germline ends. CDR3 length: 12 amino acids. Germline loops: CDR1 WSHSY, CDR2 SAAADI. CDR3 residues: CASASSGQPQHF. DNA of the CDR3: TGCGCCAGCGCTTCGTCGGGGCAGCCCCAGCATTTT.

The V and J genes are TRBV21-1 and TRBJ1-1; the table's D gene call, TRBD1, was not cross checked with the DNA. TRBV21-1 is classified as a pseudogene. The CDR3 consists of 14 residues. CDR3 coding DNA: TGTGCCAGCCTCGAGGGGGTCTGGAACACTGAAGCTTTCTTT. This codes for CASLEGVWNTEAFF.

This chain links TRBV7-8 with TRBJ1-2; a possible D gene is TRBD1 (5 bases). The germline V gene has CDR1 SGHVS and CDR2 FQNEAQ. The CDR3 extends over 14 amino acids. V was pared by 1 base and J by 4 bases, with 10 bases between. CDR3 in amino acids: CASSLGQNLYGYTF. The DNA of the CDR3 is TGTGCCAGCAGCTTAGGACAGAATCTCTATGGCTACACCTTC.

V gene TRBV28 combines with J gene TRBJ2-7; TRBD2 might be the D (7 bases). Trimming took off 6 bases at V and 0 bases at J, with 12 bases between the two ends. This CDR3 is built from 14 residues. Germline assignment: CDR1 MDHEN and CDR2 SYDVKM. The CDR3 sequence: CASRGGGYSYEQYF. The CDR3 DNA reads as TGTGCCAGCAGGGGCGGGGGCTACTCCTACGAGCAGTACTTC.

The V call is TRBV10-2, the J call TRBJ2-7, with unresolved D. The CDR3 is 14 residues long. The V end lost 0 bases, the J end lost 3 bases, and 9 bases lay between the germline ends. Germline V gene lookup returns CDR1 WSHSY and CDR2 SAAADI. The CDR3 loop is CASSESLFLYEQYF. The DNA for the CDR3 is TGCGCCAGCAGTGAGTCCCTATTCCTCTACGAGCAGTACTTC.

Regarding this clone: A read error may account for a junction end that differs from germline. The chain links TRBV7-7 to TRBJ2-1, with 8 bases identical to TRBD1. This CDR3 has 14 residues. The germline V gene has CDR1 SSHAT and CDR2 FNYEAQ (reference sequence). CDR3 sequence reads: CASTAWTGPNEQFF. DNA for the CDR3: TGTGCTAGCACCGCTTGGACAGGGCCTAATGAGCAGTTCTTC.

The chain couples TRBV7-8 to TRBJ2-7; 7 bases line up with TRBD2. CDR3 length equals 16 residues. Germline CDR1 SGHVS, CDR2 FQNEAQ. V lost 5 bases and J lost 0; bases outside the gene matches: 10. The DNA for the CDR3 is TGTGCCAGCAGCCCCAACCGGGACTACAGCTCCTACGAGCAGTACTTC. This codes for CASSPNRDYSSYEQYF.

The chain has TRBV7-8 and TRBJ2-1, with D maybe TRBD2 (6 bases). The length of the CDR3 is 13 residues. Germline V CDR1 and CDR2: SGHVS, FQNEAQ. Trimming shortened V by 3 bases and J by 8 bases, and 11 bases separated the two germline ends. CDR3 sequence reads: CASSFYGGDEQFF. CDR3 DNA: TGTGCCAGCAGCTTTTACGGGGGTGATGAGCAGTTCTTC.

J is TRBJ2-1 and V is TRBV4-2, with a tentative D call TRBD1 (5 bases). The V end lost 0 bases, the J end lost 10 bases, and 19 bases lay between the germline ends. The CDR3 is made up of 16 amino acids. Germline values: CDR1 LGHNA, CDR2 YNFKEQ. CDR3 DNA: TGTGCCAGCAGCCAAGATCTGGGGCTAGAAGGGTACGAGCAGTTCTTC. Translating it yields CASSQDLGLEGYEQFF.